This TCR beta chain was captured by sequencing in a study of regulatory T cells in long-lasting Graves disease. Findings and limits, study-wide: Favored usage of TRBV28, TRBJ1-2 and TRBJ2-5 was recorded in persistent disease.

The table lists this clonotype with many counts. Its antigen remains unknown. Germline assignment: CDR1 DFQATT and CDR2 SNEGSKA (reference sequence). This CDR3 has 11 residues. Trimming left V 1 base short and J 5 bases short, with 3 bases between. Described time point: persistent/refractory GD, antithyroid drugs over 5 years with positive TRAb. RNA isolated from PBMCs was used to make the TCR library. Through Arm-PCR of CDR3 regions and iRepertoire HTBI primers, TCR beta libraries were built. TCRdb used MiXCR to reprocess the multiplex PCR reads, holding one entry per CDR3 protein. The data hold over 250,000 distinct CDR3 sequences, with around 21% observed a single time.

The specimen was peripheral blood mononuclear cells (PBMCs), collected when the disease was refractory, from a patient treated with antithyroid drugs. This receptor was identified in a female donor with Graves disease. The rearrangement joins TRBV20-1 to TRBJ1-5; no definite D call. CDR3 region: CSARAYQPQHF. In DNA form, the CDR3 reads TGCAGTGCTAGAGCGTATCAGCCCCAGCATTTT.